The present T cell receptor beta chain was sequenced within a study of Graves' ophthalmopathy and Graves' hyperthyroidism. The germline CDR1 and CDR2 sequences are ENHRY and SYGVKD. This CDR3 has 15 amino acids. The J segment lost 5 bases and the V segment lost 5 bases, leaving 9 bases of the junction unmatched. RNA transcripts served as template for amplifying TCR beta CDR3 sequences. RT-PCR with HTBI primers came first, then second-round multiplex PCR. TCRdb called the multiplex PCR reads again in MiXCR, with one record for every CDR3 protein. The table has over 650,000 distinct CDR3 sequences, just over 40% seen once. Patients were excluded if they had other autoimmune diseases or uncontrolled infections, and likewise if pregnancy or lactation applied. Fresh peripheral blood, around 9.3 ml, was the PBMC source.

The chain links TRBV10-3 to TRBJ2-5, with TRBD2 matching 9 bases. Sequencing was carried out using peripheral blood. The TCR was taken from an adult man with Graves' ophthalmopathy. CDR3 residues: CAISRSTSGVETQYF. CDR3 coding DNA: TGTGCCATCAGTCGGTCGACTAGCGGAGTGGAGACCCAGTACTTC.